This is a list of T cell receptor beta chains from one sample in a study of blood T cell repertoires in COVID-19. Some clones are missing from TCRdb's copy, which holds only in-frame ones; the method was immunoSEQ multiplex PCR. Here the sample spans hundreds of thousands of clones, approximately 86% being singletons. Sequencing used PBMCs or T cells enriched from blood (not recorded which). The receptors here all came from a woman aged 40-49 years with acute COVID-19. CDR3s include the opening cysteine and the closing phenylalanine or tryptophan. Each record gives: D gene, V gene, clone size, J gene, CDR3 protein, CDR3 DNA. A D gene is named only where the DNA matches it firmly. A row's size may be missing; if present it is once, few, many or a size class.

d_gene: .
v_gene: TRBV19
abundance: .
j_gene: TRBJ2-7
CDR3aa: CASLISPGRPYEQYF
CDR3nt: TGTGCCAGCCTTATAAGCCCCGGGAGACCCTACGAGCAGTACTTC

d_gene: .
v_gene: TRBV19
abundance: .
j_gene: TRBJ2-5
CDR3aa: CASSISGEETQYF
CDR3nt: TGTGCCAGTAGTATATCGGGGGAAGAGACCCAGTACTTC

d_gene: .
v_gene: TRBV6-2/TRBV6-3
abundance: .
j_gene: TRBJ2-7
CDR3aa: CASSSNSYEQYF
CDR3nt: TGTGCCAGCAGCTCAAACTCCTACGAGCAGTACTTC

d_gene: .
v_gene: TRBV2
abundance: many
j_gene: TRBJ2-6
CDR3aa: CASSATGASGANVLTF
CDR3nt: TGTGCCAGCAGTGCCACAGGAGCCTCTGGGGCCAACGTCCTGACTTTC

d_gene: TRBD2
v_gene: TRBV4-1
abundance: .
j_gene: TRBJ2-5
CDR3aa: CASSQSSPGGRASRETQYF
CDR3nt: TGCGCCAGCAGCCAAAGCTCCCCCGGCGGGAGGGCCAGTAGAGAGACCCAGTACTTC

d_gene: TRBD1
v_gene: TRBV10-3
abundance: .
j_gene: TRBJ2-1
CDR3aa: CAITEGARTNEQFF
CDR3nt: TGTGCCATCACAGAGGGGGCGCGAACGAATGAGCAGTTCTTC

d_gene: TRBD2
v_gene: TRBV19
abundance: .
j_gene: TRBJ2-2
CDR3aa: CASSRGGTGELFF
CDR3nt: TGTGCCAGTAGTCGGGGGGGAACCGGGGAGCTGTTTTTT

d_gene: .
v_gene: TRBV3-1/TRBV3-2
abundance: .
j_gene: TRBJ2-1
CDR3aa: CASSPTRERSEQFF
CDR3nt: TGTGCCAGCAGCCCGACTAGGGAGAGATCTGAGCAGTTCTTC

d_gene: TRBD1
v_gene: TRBV7-8
abundance: .
j_gene: TRBJ1-1
CDR3aa: CASSRPGGTEAFF
CDR3nt: TGTGCCAGCAGCAGACCAGGGGGGACTGAAGCTTTCTTT

d_gene: .
v_gene: TRBV2
abundance: .
j_gene: TRBJ2-3
CDR3aa: CASISIREYF
CDR3nt: TGTGCCAGCATCTCCATACGGGAGTATTTT

d_gene: .
v_gene: TRBV15
abundance: .
j_gene: TRBJ1-6
CDR3aa: CATSRDADSYSPLHF
CDR3nt: TGTGCCACCAGCAGAGATGCGGACAGCTATTCACCCCTCCACTTT

d_gene: TRBD1
v_gene: TRBV5-1
abundance: once
j_gene: TRBJ1-1
CDR3aa: CASSLARTGVNTEAFF
CDR3nt: TGCGCCAGCAGCTTGGCCCGGACAGGGGTGAACACTGAAGCTTTCTTT

d_gene: .
v_gene: TRBV5-1
abundance: few
j_gene: TRBJ1-2
CDR3aa: CASSPGSHGYTF
CDR3nt: TGCGCCAGCAGCCCCGGGAGCCATGGCTACACCTTC

d_gene: TRBD2
v_gene: TRBV7-8
abundance: .
j_gene: TRBJ2-5
CDR3aa: CASSQSLAEETQYF
CDR3nt: TGTGCCAGCAGCCAGTCACTAGCGGAAGAGACCCAGTACTTC

d_gene: TRBD2
v_gene: TRBV19
abundance: .
j_gene: TRBJ2-1
CDR3aa: CASSTLAGGLSNEQFF
CDR3nt: TGTGCCAGTAGTACCCTGGCGGGAGGGCTTTCCAATGAGCAGTTCTTC

d_gene: .
v_gene: TRBV15
abundance: .
j_gene: TRBJ1-5
CDR3aa: CATSRARRISNQPQHF
CDR3nt: TGTGCCACCAGCAGAGCCAGGAGGATTAGCAATCAGCCCCAGCATTTT

d_gene: .
v_gene: TRBV7-9
abundance: .
j_gene: TRBJ2-7
CDR3aa: CASSSQEFDEQYF
CDR3nt: TGTGCCAGCAGCTCACAGGAGTTTGACGAGCAGTACTTC

d_gene: TRBD2
v_gene: TRBV18
abundance: .
j_gene: TRBJ2-1
CDR3aa: CASSTSLRGRAPTDEQFF
CDR3nt: TGTGCCAGCTCGACGAGTCTTCGCGGGAGGGCCCCTACGGATGAGCAGTTCTTC

d_gene: TRBD1
v_gene: TRBV24-1
abundance: few
j_gene: TRBJ2-6
CDR3aa: CATSDPDRGFPGANVLTF
CDR3nt: TGTGCCACCAGTGATCCGGACAGGGGGTTCCCTGGGGCCAACGTCCTGACTTTC

d_gene: TRBD1
v_gene: TRBV13
abundance: few
j_gene: TRBJ1-2
CDR3aa: CASSLDRGDYGYTF
CDR3nt: TGTGCCAGCAGCTTAGACAGGGGCGACTATGGCTACACCTTC

d_gene: TRBD2
v_gene: TRBV6-1
abundance: .
j_gene: TRBJ2-7
CDR3aa: CASSEDIAGAGEQYF
CDR3nt: TGTGCCAGCAGTGAAGATATAGCGGGAGCGGGGGAGCAGTACTTC

d_gene: TRBD2
v_gene: TRBV5-8
abundance: .
j_gene: TRBJ2-7
CDR3aa: CASSLGTSGSNEQYF
CDR3nt: TGTGCCAGCAGCCTTGGGACTAGCGGGAGCAACGAGCAGTACTTC

d_gene: .
v_gene: TRBV4-1
abundance: .
j_gene: TRBJ2-3
CDR3aa: CASGLQGGDTQYF
CDR3nt: TGCGCCAGCGGGTTGCAGGGAGGAGATACGCAGTATTTT

d_gene: .
v_gene: TRBV3-1/TRBV3-2
abundance: .
j_gene: TRBJ2-1
CDR3aa: CASSPPHYNEQFF
CDR3nt: TGTGCCAGCAGTCCCCCCCACTACAATGAGCAGTTCTTC

d_gene: .
v_gene: TRBV30
abundance: few
j_gene: TRBJ1-2
CDR3aa: CAWSRQVANYGYTF
CDR3nt: TGTGCCTGGAGTCGACAGGTAGCTAACTATGGCTACACCTTC

d_gene: .
v_gene: TRBV7-2
abundance: .
j_gene: TRBJ2-7
CDR3aa: CASSKTGAEREQYF
CDR3nt: TGTGCCAGCAGCAAGACGGGAGCGGAGCGGGAGCAGTACTTC

d_gene: .
v_gene: TRBV5-6
abundance: .
j_gene: TRBJ2-3
CDR3aa: CASTGVQSDTQYF
CDR3nt: TGTGCCAGCACGGGGGTTCAATCAGATACGCAGTATTTT

d_gene: TRBD2
v_gene: TRBV6-1
abundance: .
j_gene: TRBJ2-1
CDR3aa: CASSELVGGEQFF
CDR3nt: TGTGCCAGCAGTGAACTAGTGGGGGGGGAGCAGTTCTTC

d_gene: TRBD1
v_gene: TRBV7-7
abundance: .
j_gene: TRBJ1-4
CDR3aa: CASSPGQGRGEKLFF
CDR3nt: TGTGCTAGCAGCCCAGGACAGGGAAGGGGAGAAAAACTGTTTTTT

d_gene: TRBD2
v_gene: TRBV11-2
abundance: .
j_gene: TRBJ2-7
CDR3aa: CASRRESYEQYF
CDR3nt: TGTGCCAGCAGGCGGGAGTCCTACGAGCAGTACTTC